The clone carrying this T cell receptor beta chain was picked up one time. In the original workflow: Amplification of reference gene primers provided the estimated nucleated cell counts. The data were produced by immunoSEQ multiplex PCR, yet TCRdb's version contains in-frame clones alone and is incomplete. For V, J and clone size, that table is used; D and trimming come from the DNA. Among 86,000 or so clones listed, approximately 80% were seen once. Germline V gene lookup returns CDR1 SNHLY and CDR2 FYNNEI. With V trimmed by 2 bases and J by 1 base, 6 bases remained unmatched. The CDR3 loop spans 16 amino acids. This sample stems from a study of blood T cell repertoires in COVID-19. At the level of the study: COVID-19 samples, acute and convalescent, were from the United States, Italy and Spain. PBMCs, B-cell-depleted T cells, or T cells were the source of the cDNA or gDNA that made up the material.

Material: peripheral blood. The V and J genes are TRBV2 and TRBJ2-5; 8 positions match TRBD2. The TCR was taken from a man aged 65 to 79 with acute or convalescent COVID-19. The CDR3: CASSEQPGGVQETQYF. The CDR3 region has the DNA TGTGCCAGCAGTGAACAGCCCGGGGGGGTCCAAGAGACCCAGTACTTC.